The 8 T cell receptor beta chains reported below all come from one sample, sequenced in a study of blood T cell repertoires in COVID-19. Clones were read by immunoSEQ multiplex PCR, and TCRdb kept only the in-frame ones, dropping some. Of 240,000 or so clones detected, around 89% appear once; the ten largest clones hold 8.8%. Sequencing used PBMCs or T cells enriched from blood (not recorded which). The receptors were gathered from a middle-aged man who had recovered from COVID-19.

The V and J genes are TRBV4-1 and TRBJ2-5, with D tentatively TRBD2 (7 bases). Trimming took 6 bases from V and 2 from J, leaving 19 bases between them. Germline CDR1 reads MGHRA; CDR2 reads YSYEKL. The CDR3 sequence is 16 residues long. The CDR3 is CASSRPGAGAQETQYF. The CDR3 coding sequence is TGCGCCAGCAGTCGACCTGGGGCGGGGGCGCAAGAGACCCAGTACTTC.

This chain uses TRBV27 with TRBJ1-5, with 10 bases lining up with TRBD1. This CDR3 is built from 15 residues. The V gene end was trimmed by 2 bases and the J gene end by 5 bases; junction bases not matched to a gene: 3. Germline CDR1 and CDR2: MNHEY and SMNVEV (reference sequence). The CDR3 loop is CASSLGGQGYQPQHF. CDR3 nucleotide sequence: TGTGCCAGCAGTTTAGGGGGACAGGGGTATCAGCCCCAGCATTTT.

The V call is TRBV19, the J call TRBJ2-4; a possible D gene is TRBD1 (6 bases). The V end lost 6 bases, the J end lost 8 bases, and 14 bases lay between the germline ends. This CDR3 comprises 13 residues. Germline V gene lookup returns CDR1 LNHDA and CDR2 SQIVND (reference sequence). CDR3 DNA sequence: TGTGCCAGTAGGGGACACGAGGGTTACATTCAGTACTTC. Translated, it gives CASRGHEGYIQYF.

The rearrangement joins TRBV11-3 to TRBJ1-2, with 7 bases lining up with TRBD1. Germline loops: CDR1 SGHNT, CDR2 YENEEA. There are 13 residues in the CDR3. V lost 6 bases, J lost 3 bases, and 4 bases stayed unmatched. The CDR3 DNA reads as TGTGCCAGCAGAAGGACAGGCGACTATGGCTACACCTTC. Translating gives CASRRTGDYGYTF.

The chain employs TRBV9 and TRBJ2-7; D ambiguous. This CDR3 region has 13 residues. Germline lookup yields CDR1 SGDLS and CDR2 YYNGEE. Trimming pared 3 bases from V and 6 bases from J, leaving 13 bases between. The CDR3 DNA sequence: TGTGCCAGCAGCGCCCACCTCCGGAGCGAGCAGTACTTC. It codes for CASSAHLRSEQYF.

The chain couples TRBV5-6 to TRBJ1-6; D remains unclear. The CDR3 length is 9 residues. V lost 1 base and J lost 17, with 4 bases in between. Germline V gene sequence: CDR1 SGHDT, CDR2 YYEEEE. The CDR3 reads CASSLPIHF. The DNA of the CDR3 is TGTGCCAGCAGCTTGCCCATCCACTTT.

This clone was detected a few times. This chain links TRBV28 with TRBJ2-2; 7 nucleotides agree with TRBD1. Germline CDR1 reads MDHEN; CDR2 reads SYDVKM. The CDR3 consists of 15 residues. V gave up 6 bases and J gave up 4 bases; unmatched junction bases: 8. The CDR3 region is CASRPTTGSTGELFF. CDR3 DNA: TGTGCCAGCAGACCTACGACAGGGTCCACCGGGGAGCTGTTTTTT.

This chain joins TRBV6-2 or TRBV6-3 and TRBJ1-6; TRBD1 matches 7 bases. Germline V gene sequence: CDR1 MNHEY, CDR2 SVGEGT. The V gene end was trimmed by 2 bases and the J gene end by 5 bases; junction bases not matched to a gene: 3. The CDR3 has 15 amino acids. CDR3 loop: CASSYAGQHNSPLHF. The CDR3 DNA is TGTGCCAGCAGTTACGCGGGACAGCATAATTCACCCCTCCACTTT.